The next 32 T cell receptor beta chains were all read from a single sample in a study of cytomegalovirus exposure and HLA in healthy donors. Both 60 Vbeta primers and 13 Jbeta primers went into the PCR. Sequencing used immunoSEQ multiplex PCR; TCRdb keeps in-frame clones, though not all of them. The sample lists about 170,000 clones, roughly 77% occurring once. Sequenced: PBMCs. The receptors here all came from a woman between 18 and 29 years old in good health and CMV-seronegative.

This sequence joins TRBV5-1 and TRBJ2-1, with D possibly being TRBD2 (6 bases). V lost 0 bases and J lost 7, with 8 bases in between. The CDR3 covers 13 residues. Germline values: CDR1 SGHRS, CDR2 YFSETQ. CDR3 loop: CASSLVGGNEQFF. The CDR3 coding sequence is TGCGCCAGCAGCTTGGTGGGGGGAAATGAGCAGTTCTTC.

This sequence joins TRBV6-1 and TRBJ2-1; 12 bases agree with TRBD1. The CDR3 is 15 amino acids. The ends lost 6 bases at V and 12 bases at J; junction bases unmatched: 12. The germline V gene has CDR1 MNHNS and CDR2 SASEGT. CDR3 sequence (DNA): TGTGCCAGCAGCAGAGGGACAGGGGGCGATTTTGGGCAGTTCTTC. Protein sequence: CASSRGTGGDFGQFF.

V and J are TRBV28 and TRBJ1-4; D remains unclear. CDR3 length equals 14 residues. V lost 6 bases and J 7 bases, leaving 15 bases between the germline ends. From germline, CDR1 is MDHEN and CDR2 SYDVKM. CDR3 sequence: CASRPRGLGEKLFF. In DNA form, the CDR3 reads TGTGCCAGCAGACCTCGAGGGCTCGGTGAAAAACTGTTTTTT.

The V call is TRBV9, the J call TRBJ1-1; D is perhaps TRBD1 (6 bases). From germline, CDR1 is SGDLS and CDR2 YYNGEE. The CDR3 consists of 14 residues. V lost 0 bases, J lost 5 bases, and 11 bases lay in between. CDR3 protein: CASSVVSQGTEAFF. For the CDR3, the DNA is TGTGCCAGCAGCGTAGTCTCCCAGGGGACTGAAGCTTTCTTT. The full variable domain, its missing parts supplied by reference TRBV9 and TRBJ1-1, is DSGVTQTPKHLITATGQRVTLRCSPRSGDLSVYWYQQSLDQGLQFLIQYYNGEERAKGNILERFSAQQFPDLHSELNLSSLELGDSALYFCASSVVSQGTEAFFGQGTRLTVV.

The CDR3 sequence: CASSLESRDRVDQPQHF. The CDR3 nucleotides read TGTGCCAGCAGTTTAGAGTCCCGGGACAGGGTGGATCAGCCCCAGCATTTT. The rearrangement links TRBV28 to TRBJ1-5, with 9 bases that match TRBD1. The trim removed 2 bases at V and 5 bases at J, leaving 10 bases unmatched. Germline V CDR1 and CDR2: MDHEN, SYDVKM. The CDR3 runs to 17 residues.

The J gene is TRBJ1-1, the V gene TRBV11-2; D remains ambiguous. This CDR3 contains 15 residues. V lost 0 bases to trimming and J lost 3 bases, with 11 bases between them. Germline loops: CDR1 SGHAT, CDR2 FQNNGV. The CDR3 DNA reads as TGTGCCAGCAGCTTAGATAGAGAGAGGGACACTGAAGCTTTCTTT. It encodes CASSLDRERDTEAFF.

This rearrangement joins TRBV28 to TRBJ2-7; D is ambiguous. With 2 bases removed from V and 0 bases from J, the gap between germline ends came to 14 bases. CDR1 and CDR2 from the germline V gene are MDHEN and SYDVKM. The CDR3 covers 16 residues. CDR3 residues: CASSLLRRFLSYEQYF. The CDR3 nucleotides are TGTGCCAGCAGTTTACTTCGGCGGTTCCTCTCCTACGAGCAGTACTTC.

The CDR3 is CASGGGSTDTQYF. The CDR3 DNA sequence: TGTGCCAGCGGTGGGGGGAGCACAGATACGCAGTATTTT. J is TRBJ2-3 and V is TRBV6-5; maybe TRBD2 (6 bases). V lost 8 bases and J lost 0, with 9 bases in between. This CDR3 comprises 13 residues. The germline V gene encodes CDR1 MNHEY and CDR2 SVGAGI.

This clone occurred a few times. The J gene is TRBJ1-2, the V gene TRBV27; 8 bases are shared with TRBD1. Germline V gene data show CDR1 as MNHEY and CDR2 as SMNVEV (reference sequence). The CDR3 length is 17 residues. V lost 6 bases, J lost 2 bases, and 14 bases stayed unmatched. CDR3 in DNA: TGTGCCAGCAGCCATAGGCCAGGACAGGGCGAGAACTATGGCTACACCTTC. Its translation is CASSHRPGQGENYGYTF.

This clone appeared a single time. V gene TRBV6-1 combines with J gene TRBJ1-5, with D unclear. CDR1 MNHNS and CDR2 SASEGT come from the germline V gene. Trimming cost V 2 bases and J 5 bases, with 7 bases left between them. The CDR3 consists of 13 residues. This chain's CDR3 is CASSETGHQPQHF. The CDR3 DNA follows: TGTGCCAGCAGTGAAACTGGGCATCAGCCCCAGCATTTT.

The gene calls are TRBV6-1 and TRBJ1-5, with 7 bases that match TRBD1. CDR3 length: 17 amino acids. CDR1 and CDR2 from the germline V gene are MNHNS and SASEGT. V lost 3 bases and J lost 1; bases outside the gene matches: 9. The CDR3, as DNA: TGTGCCAGCAGTGAGGCGAGACAGGGTGAAAGCAATCAGCCCCAGCATTTT. Translation: CASSEARQGESNQPQHF.

The rearrangement uses TRBV5-4 and TRBJ1-2; 7 nucleotides align to TRBD1. Looked up from germline, CDR1 is SGHNT and CDR2 is YYREEE (reference sequence). V lost 3 bases and J lost 4; bases outside the gene matches: 9. CDR3 length: 15 amino acids. CDR3 protein: CASSSGQALGYGYTF. CDR3 coding DNA: TGTGCCAGCAGCTCTGGACAGGCGCTCGGCTATGGCTACACCTTC.

This clone was recorded only once. This chain joins TRBV11-2 and TRBJ1-6, with D possibly being TRBD1 (6 bases). The CDR3 runs 16 residues. Trimming took 2 bases from V and 9 from J, leaving 17 bases between them. The germline V gene has CDR1 SGHAT and CDR2 FQNNGV. The CDR3 DNA follows: TGTGCCAGCAGCTTAAAGCTACAGGGCCCCACTTCACCCCTCCACTTT. This sequence encodes CASSLKLQGPTSPLHF.

This chain connects TRBV10-3 to TRBJ2-1; tentatively, D is TRBD1 (7 bases). From germline, CDR1 is ENHRY and CDR2 SYGVKD. CDR3 length: 17 amino acids. Trimming removed 1 base from V and 1 base from J, with 14 bases in between. The CDR3 DNA sequence: TGTGCCATCAGTGAGTGGAAGCCAGGGGGGTCCTACAATGAGCAGTTCTTC. Translating it yields CAISEWKPGGSYNEQFF.

The genes are TRBV13 and TRBJ2-3, with 14 bases identical to TRBD2. CDR3 length: 17 residues. Germline CDR1 reads PRHDT; CDR2 reads FYEKMQ (reference sequence). V trimming: 4 bases; J trimming: 1 base; junction bases outside the gene matches: 4. The CDR3 spells CASSSGTSGRRTDTQYF. Here the CDR3 DNA reads TGTGCCAGCAGCTCCGGGACTAGCGGGAGACGCACAGATACGCAGTATTTT.

This clone has only a few counts. The gene calls are TRBV5-4 and TRBJ1-4; D call uncertain. The CDR3 consists of 13 residues. In germline, CDR1 is SGHNT, CDR2 YYREEE (reference sequence). Trimming took 4 bases from V and 5 from J, leaving 9 bases between them. The CDR3 region is CASSVEWNEKLFF. The CDR3 DNA is TGTGCCAGCAGCGTAGAGTGGAATGAAAAACTGTTTTTT.

The chain employs TRBV5-8 and TRBJ1-4; D not certain. Germline V gives CDR1 SGHTS, CDR2 YDEGEE. There are 15 residues in the CDR3. The V gene lost 2 bases and the J gene lost 0 bases, with 8 bases spanning the gap. CDR3 amino acids: CASSFGVATNEKLFF. The CDR3 bases are TGTGCCAGCAGCTTTGGAGTAGCAACTAATGAAAAACTGTTTTTT.

V usage is TRBV14 and J usage is TRBJ2-7; unclear D gene. Trimming removed 1 base at V and 3 bases at J, with 10 bases between. In germline, CDR1 is SGHDN, CDR2 FVKESK. This CDR3 comprises 14 residues. The CDR3 here is CASSQGHIFYEQYF. The CDR3 DNA is TGTGCCAGCAGCCAAGGGCATATCTTCTACGAGCAGTACTTC.

This clone has just one count. The chain employs TRBV21-1 and TRBJ2-1; the table calls TRBD2, which could not be checked here. TRBV21-1 corresponds to a pseudogene. The CDR3 extends over 14 amino acids. The CDR3 bases are TGTGCCTCCCTCGGGAGGGGCTCCTACAATGAGCAGTTCTTC. It is translated as CASLGRGSYNEQFF.

V gene TRBV7-6 combines with J gene TRBJ2-6; 7 bases align to TRBD1. Germline CDR1 reads SGHVS; CDR2 reads FNYEAQ. This CDR3 comprises 16 residues. The V and J ends lost 2 bases and 7 bases, in that order; junction bases with no gene match: 8. The CDR3 sequence: CASSLYNRGRANVLTF. The CDR3 coding sequence is TGTGCCAGCAGCTTATACAACAGGGGAAGAGCCAACGTCCTGACTTTC.

The V gene is TRBV13, the J gene TRBJ2-1; 14 bases line up with TRBD2. Losses at the gene ends were 3 bases for V and 0 bases for J; bases not matched to a gene: 10. The CDR3 loop spans 20 amino acids. CDR1 and CDR2 (germline): PRHDT, FYEKMQ (reference sequence). The CDR3 here is CASSLRPGLAGASSYNEQFF. In nucleotides, the CDR3 is TGTGCCAGCAGCTTGAGACCGGGACTAGCGGGGGCGAGCTCCTACAATGAGCAGTTCTTC.

The chain combines TRBV6-1 with TRBJ1-4; 9 bases map to TRBD1. This CDR3 spans 13 amino acids. Losses at the gene ends were 6 bases for V and 5 bases for J; bases not matched to a gene: 1. Germline CDR1 and CDR2: MNHNS and SASEGT. The CDR3 is CASRGTGNEKLFF. The CDR3 DNA sequence: TGTGCCAGCAGAGGGACAGGGAATGAAAAACTGTTTTTT.

In DNA, the CDR3 is TGCGCCAGCAGCTTGGTCCCAGGGTGGTGGGACGAGCAGTACTTC. Amino acid sequence: CASSLVPGWWDEQYF. This chain connects TRBV5-1 to TRBJ2-7; tentative D call: TRBD1 (5 bases). V dropped 0 bases and J dropped 5 bases, with 15 bases sitting between them. Germline V gene sequence: CDR1 SGHRS, CDR2 YFSETQ. CDR3 length: 15 amino acids.

This chain links TRBV5-1 with TRBJ2-2, with D uncertain. This CDR3 contains 14 residues. CDR1 is SGHRS and CDR2 is YFSETQ in the germline V gene. Trimming stripped 4 bases from V and 2 bases from J, with 9 bases between. The CDR3 is CASSVDFNTGELFF. Here the CDR3 DNA reads TGCGCCAGCAGCGTCGACTTCAACACCGGGGAGCTGTTTTTT. Filled out from reference TRBV5-1 and TRBJ2-2, the complete variable domain reads KAGVTQTPRYLIKTRGQQVTLSCSPISGHRSVSWYQQTPGQGLQFLFEYFSETQRNKGNFPGRFSGRQFSNSRSEMNVSTLELGDSALYLCASSVDFNTGELFFGEGSRLTVL.

The chain joins TRBV29-1 to TRBJ1-5; D gene ambiguous. V shed 1 base and J shed 2 bases, with 12 bases lying between them. CDR1 is SQVTM and CDR2 is ANQGSEA in the germline V gene. The CDR3 runs 15 residues. CDR3 nucleotide sequence: TGCAGCGTTGAAGTTGGGGAGGGTGGCAATCAGCCCCAGCATTTT. Translated, it gives CSVEVGEGGNQPQHF.

V gene TRBV28 combines with J gene TRBJ2-7; 9 nucleotides line up with TRBD1. The V and J ends lost 4 bases and 1 base, in that order; junction bases with no gene match: 11. CDR3 length: 17 amino acids. Per germline, CDR1 MDHEN and CDR2 SYDVKM. CDR3 amino acids: CASSSIFGQGTSYEQYF. The CDR3 DNA reads as TGTGCCAGCAGTTCCATATTCGGACAGGGGACTTCCTACGAGCAGTACTTC.

V is TRBV28 and J is TRBJ1-1; tentatively, D is TRBD1 (6 bases). The CDR3 consists of 16 residues. V dropped 5 bases and J dropped 4 bases, with 20 bases sitting between them. CDR1 and CDR2 from the germline V gene are MDHEN and SYDVKM. CDR3 sequence: CASSLPLRPGATEAFF. The CDR3 bases are TGTGCCAGCAGTCTCCCTTTACGGCCAGGGGCCACTGAAGCTTTCTTT.

The CDR3 here is CASSQDQTSGRRFF. In nucleotides, the CDR3 is TGCGCCAGCAGCCAGGATCAAACTAGCGGGAGAAGGTTCTTC. V and J are TRBV4-1 and TRBJ2-1; 11 nucleotides agree with TRBD2. The CDR3 runs 14 residues. J was trimmed by 15 bases and V by 3 bases; bases with no gene match: 10. Germline loops: CDR1 MGHRA, CDR2 YSYEKL.

The chain couples TRBV5-1 to TRBJ1-4, with 8 bases aligning to TRBD1. This CDR3 has 16 amino acids. J lost 0 bases, V lost 2 bases, and 3 bases had no gene match. Germline loops: CDR1 SGHRS, CDR2 YFSETQ. The CDR3 protein is CASSFGQGATNEKLFF. In nucleotides, the CDR3 is TGCGCCAGCAGCTTCGGACAGGGCGCAACTAATGAAAAACTGTTTTTT. Variable domain in full (rest from reference TRBV5-1 and TRBJ1-4): KAGVTQTPRYLIKTRGQQVTLSCSPISGHRSVSWYQQTPGQGLQFLFEYFSETQRNKGNFPGRFSGRQFSNSRSEMNVSTLELGDSALYLCASSFGQGATNEKLFFGSGTQLSVL.

A remark on this clone: The junction departs from the called germline gene at one end, perhaps through a read error. CDR3 nucleotides: TGTTCCAGCAGCTTAGGCAGGGGCGAGGACTACACCTTC. Amino acids: CSSSLGRGEDYTF. V usage is TRBV7-9 and J usage is TRBJ1-2; D may be TRBD1 (6 bases). Per the germline V gene, CDR1 is SEHNR and CDR2 is FQNEAQ (reference sequence). The CDR3 runs 13 residues. Looking up the rest from reference TRBV7-9 and TRBJ1-2 gives the full variable domain: DTGVSQNPRHKITKRGQNVTFRCDPISEHNRLYWYRQTLGQGPEFLTYFQNEAQLEKSRLLSDRFSAERPKGSFSTLEIQRTEQGDSAMYLCSSSLGRGEDYTFGSGTRLTVV.

V gene TRBV5-1 combines with J gene TRBJ2-5, with TRBD1 identical over 7 bases. J lost 5 bases, V lost 1 base, and 2 bases had no gene match. The CDR3 extends over 13 amino acids. CDR1 is SGHRS and CDR2 is YFSETQ in the germline V gene. The CDR3: CASSLTGAETQYF. In nucleotides, the CDR3 is TGCGCCAGCAGCTTGACAGGGGCCGAGACCCAGTACTTC.

This rearrangement joins TRBV4-2 to TRBJ2-1, with TRBD2 matching over 13 bases. Germline CDR1 LGHNA, CDR2 YNFKEQ. CDR3 length: 15 amino acids. The V segment lost 4 bases and the J segment 7 bases; nucleotides outside the gene matches: 4. CDR3 DNA sequence: TGTGCCAGCAGCCGGACTAGCGGGAGCTTGAATGAGCAGTTCTTC. Translation gives CASSRTSGSLNEQFF.